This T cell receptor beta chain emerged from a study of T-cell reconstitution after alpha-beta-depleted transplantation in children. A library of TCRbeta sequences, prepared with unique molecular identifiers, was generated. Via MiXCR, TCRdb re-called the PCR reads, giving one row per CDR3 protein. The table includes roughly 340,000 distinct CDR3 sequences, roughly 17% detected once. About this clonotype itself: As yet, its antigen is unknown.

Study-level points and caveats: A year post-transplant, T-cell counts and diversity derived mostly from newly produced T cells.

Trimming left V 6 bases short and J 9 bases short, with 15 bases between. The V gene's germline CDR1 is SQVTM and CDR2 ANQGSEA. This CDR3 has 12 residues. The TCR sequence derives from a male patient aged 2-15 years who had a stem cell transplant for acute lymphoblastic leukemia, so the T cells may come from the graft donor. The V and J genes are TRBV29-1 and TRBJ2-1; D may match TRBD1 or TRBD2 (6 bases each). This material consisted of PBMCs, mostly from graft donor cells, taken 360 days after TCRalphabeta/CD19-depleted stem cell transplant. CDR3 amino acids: CSVGLGGGEQFF. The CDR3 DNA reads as TGCAGCGTGGGTCTAGGGGGAGGTGAGCAGTTCTTC.